This T cell receptor beta chain was documented in a study of blood T cell repertoires in COVID-19. For the study at large: Sites across the United States, Italy and Spain contributed samples from acute and convalescent COVID-19. In each case, the material was cDNA or gDNA derived from T cells, B-cell-depleted T cells, or PBMCs.

This clone was detected only a few times. Authors' processing steps: Amplification with reference gene primers provided the estimates of nucleated cell counts. Profiled with immunoSEQ multiplex PCR; TCRdb holds only in-frame clones, not every one. V and J calls and clone size are as listed in that table; D and trimming were resolved from the DNA. Of roughly 150,000 clones in the sample, around 91% were seen once. Sequences were obtained from peripheral blood. The receptor's source is a woman aged 40 to 50 with acute or convalescent COVID-19.

The CDR3 region has the DNA TGTGCCATAGGAGAGTATAATTCACCCCTCCACTTT. Its protein is CAIGEYNSPLHF. V gene TRBV6-5 combines with J gene TRBJ1-6, with no clear D. The germline V gene has CDR1 MNHEY and CDR2 SVGAGI. This CDR3 spans 12 amino acids. The V gene lost 10 bases and the J gene lost 4 bases, with 8 bases spanning the gap.